One TCR beta chain is described in this entry. Its target is unknown. Each patient's relapse followed autologous stem cell transplantation, and brentuximab vedotin exposure varied. Trimming shortened V by 4 bases and J by 5 bases, and 6 bases separated the two germline ends. The germline gives CDR1 ENHRY, CDR2 SYGVKD. The CDR3 extends over 12 amino acids. The data originate from a study of PD-1 blockade in classical Hodgkin lymphoma. Clones were read by immunoSEQ multiplex PCR, and TCRdb kept only the in-frame ones, dropping some. In the table there are approximately 100,000 clones, 80% to 95% of which are singletons. The study's findings and limits: Some patients started nivolumab under 1 year after ASCT, and they were excluded. At baseline, newly diagnosed patients reportedly showed less TCR diversity than healthy donors. At C4D1, TCR diversity had climbed significantly for CD4+ cells, though not for CD8+ cells. The baseline diversity of complete responders showed similarity to that of newly diagnosed patients.

This rearrangement joins TRBV10-3 to TRBJ2-1; D may be TRBD1 (5 bases). This specimen consisted of peripheral blood mononuclear cells (PBMCs), obtained at baseline. This receptor was obtained from a human donor with classical Hodgkin lymphoma. DNA for the CDR3: TGTGCCATCAGTGGGGGCGACAATGAGCAGTTCTTC. Amino acid sequence: CAISGGDNEQFF.